The rows below give T cell receptor beta chains drawn from one sample of a study of blood T cell repertoires in COVID-19. Repertoires were generated with immunoSEQ multiplex PCR, while TCRdb's copy carries only in-frame clones and drops some. The sample lists under 100,000 clones, 85% to 90% occurring once. Sequenced: peripheral blood. These receptors all come from a man in his fifties or sixties with active COVID-19. Both conserved end residues are part of each CDR3. The order of the fields is V gene, D gene, J gene, clone size, CDR3 length, CDR3 protein, CDR3 DNA. D genes are given only for firm matches. The size entry is marked missing in some rows and otherwise reads once, few, many or a size class.

v_gene: TRBV9; d_gene: TRBD1; j_gene: TRBJ1-1; abundance: once; len: 15; CDR3aa: CASSVEGQGVMEAFF; CDR3nt: TGTGCCAGCAGCGTAGAGGGACAGGGCGTTATGGAAGCTTTCTTT
v_gene: TRBV29-1; d_gene: .; j_gene: TRBJ2-1; abundance: .; len: 17; CDR3aa: CSGGGPSTRGSFREQFF; CDR3nt: TGCAGTGGGGGCGGGCCGTCCACTCGCGGGAGTTTCAGGGAGCAGTTCTTC
v_gene: TRBV6-5; d_gene: TRBD1; j_gene: TRBJ1-1; abundance: .; len: 13; CDR3aa: CATDRGFDTEAFF; CDR3nt: TGTGCCACCGACAGGGGGTTCGACACTGAAGCTTTCTTT
v_gene: TRBV21-1; d_gene: .; j_gene: TRBJ2-7; abundance: .; len: 15; CDR3aa: CASISDRRPSYEQYF; CDR3nt: TGTGCCAGCATCTCTGACAGGCGTCCTTCCTACGAGCAGTACTTC
v_gene: TRBV19; d_gene: .; j_gene: TRBJ2-7; abundance: .; len: 14; CDR3aa: CASSIGLDPYEQYF; CDR3nt: TGTGCCAGTAGTATTGGTCTAGACCCCTACGAGCAGTACTTC
v_gene: TRBV20-1; d_gene: .; j_gene: TRBJ2-1; abundance: .; len: 14; CDR3aa: CSASGRRVYNEQFF; CDR3nt: TGCAGTGCTAGTGGCCGCCGGGTGTACAATGAGCAGTTCTTC
v_gene: TRBV2; d_gene: TRBD1; j_gene: TRBJ2-7; abundance: .; len: 15; CDR3aa: CASSELMGQGDAQYF; CDR3nt: TGTGCCAGCAGTGAATTGATGGGACAGGGGGATGCGCAGTACTTC
v_gene: TRBV28; d_gene: .; j_gene: TRBJ2-2; abundance: .; len: 12; CDR3aa: CASRPPEGELFF; CDR3nt: TGTGCCAGCAGACCACCAGAAGGGGAGCTGTTTTTT
v_gene: TRBV6-6; d_gene: .; j_gene: TRBJ1-4; abundance: .; len: 15; CDR3aa: CASRPPGSHPEKLFF; CDR3nt: TGTGCCAGCAGGCCACCGGGGTCACACCCTGAAAAACTGTTTTTT
v_gene: TRBV9; d_gene: .; j_gene: TRBJ2-5; abundance: .; len: 13; CDR3aa: CASNGGAELTQYF; CDR3nt: TGTGCCAGCAACGGGGGAGCGGAGTTGACCCAGTACTTC
v_gene: TRBV6-1; d_gene: .; j_gene: TRBJ1-1; abundance: .; len: 14; CDR3aa: CASSDRVELTEAFF; CDR3nt: TGTGCCAGCAGTGACCGGGTGGAACTCACTGAAGCTTTCTTT
v_gene: TRBV2; d_gene: .; j_gene: TRBJ2-5; abundance: .; len: 14; CDR3aa: CASNPDMGWRTQYF; CDR3nt: TGTGCCAGCAACCCGGACATGGGGTGGCGGACCCAGTACTTC
v_gene: TRBV27; d_gene: .; j_gene: TRBJ2-3; abundance: .; len: 15; CDR3aa: CASSPRGRLADTQYF; CDR3nt: TGTGCCAGCAGTCCGCGAGGGCGGTTGGCAGATACGCAGTATTTT
v_gene: TRBV9; d_gene: .; j_gene: TRBJ2-2; abundance: .; len: 17; CDR3aa: CASSFGVLGGLAGELFF; CDR3nt: TGTGCCAGCAGCTTCGGTGTATTGGGGGGATTAGCCGGGGAGCTGTTTTTT
v_gene: TRBV29-1; d_gene: .; j_gene: TRBJ1-1; abundance: .; len: 11; CDR3aa: CSTSGDVEAFF; CDR3nt: TGCAGCACCTCGGGGGATGTAGAAGCTTTCTTT
v_gene: TRBV4-2; d_gene: TRBD2; j_gene: TRBJ2-1; abundance: .; len: 17; CDR3aa: CASSQELAESSYNEQFF; CDR3nt: TGTGCCAGCAGCCAAGAGCTAGCGGAAAGCTCCTACAATGAGCAGTTCTTC
v_gene: TRBV29-1; d_gene: .; j_gene: TRBJ2-1; abundance: .; len: 13; CDR3aa: CSVGPSSYNEQFF; CDR3nt: TGCAGCGTTGGGCCCAGCTCCTACAATGAGCAGTTCTTC
v_gene: TRBV3-1/TRBV3-2; d_gene: .; j_gene: TRBJ1-3; abundance: .; len: 16; CDR3aa: CASSYFGRSSGNTIYF; CDR3nt: TGTGCCAGCAGCTATTTTGGGAGGAGCTCTGGAAACACCATATATTTT
v_gene: TRBV3-1/TRBV3-2; d_gene: TRBD2; j_gene: TRBJ2-7; abundance: few; len: 15; CDR3aa: CASSQERGGRYEQYF; CDR3nt: TGTGCCAGCAGCCAAGAACGCGGGGGTAGGTACGAGCAGTACTTC
v_gene: TRBV19; d_gene: .; j_gene: TRBJ1-2; abundance: once; len: 13; CDR3aa: CASQLTVNYGYTF; CDR3nt: TGTGCCAGTCAGCTGACAGTCAACTATGGCTACACCTTC
v_gene: TRBV7-9; d_gene: .; j_gene: TRBJ1-1; abundance: .; len: 14; CDR3aa: CASRYGETNTEAFF; CDR3nt: TGTGCCAGCAGGTACGGGGAAACTAACACTGAAGCTTTCTTT
v_gene: TRBV19; d_gene: .; j_gene: TRBJ1-4; abundance: .; len: 14; CDR3aa: CASSIGGRREKLFF; CDR3nt: TGTGCCAGTAGTATCGGAGGGAGACGGGAAAAACTGTTTTTT
v_gene: TRBV20-1; d_gene: .; j_gene: TRBJ1-2; abundance: .; len: 11; CDR3aa: CSANTGYGYTF; CDR3nt: TGCAGTGCTAATACGGGATATGGCTACACCTTC
v_gene: TRBV24-1; d_gene: TRBD1; j_gene: TRBJ1-5; abundance: .; len: 16; CDR3aa: CATLRDRVPSNQPQHF; CDR3nt: TGTGCCACCCTCCGGGACAGGGTCCCTAGCAATCAGCCCCAGCATTTT
v_gene: TRBV10-3; d_gene: TRBD2; j_gene: TRBJ2-3; abundance: .; len: 20; CDR3aa: CAISESRVRVLAVDADTQYF; CDR3nt: TGTGCCATCAGTGAGTCAAGGGTTAGGGTCCTAGCGGTCGACGCAGATACGCAGTATTTT
v_gene: TRBV7-9; d_gene: TRBD1; j_gene: TRBJ1-2; abundance: few; len: 14; CDR3aa: CASSLSQGSDGYTF; CDR3nt: TGTGCCAGCAGCTTATCACAGGGGTCGGATGGCTACACCTTC
v_gene: TRBV7-9; d_gene: TRBD2; j_gene: TRBJ2-1; abundance: .; len: 15; CDR3aa: CASSVTSGRYNEQFF; CDR3nt: TGTGCCAGCAGCGTTACTAGCGGAAGATACAATGAGCAGTTCTTC
v_gene: TRBV7-2; d_gene: TRBD1; j_gene: TRBJ2-7; abundance: once; len: 15; CDR3aa: CASSLGTASSYEQYF; CDR3nt: TGTGCCAGCAGCCTCGGGACAGCTTCTTCCTACGAGCAGTACTTC
v_gene: TRBV19; d_gene: .; j_gene: TRBJ1-6; abundance: few; len: 15; CDR3aa: CATQAGSSYNSPLHF; CDR3nt: TGTGCCACCCAAGCGGGTAGCTCCTATAATTCACCCCTCCACTTT
v_gene: TRBV3-1/TRBV3-2; d_gene: .; j_gene: TRBJ1-4; abundance: .; len: 15; CDR3aa: CASSQPTGTNEKLFF; CDR3nt: TGTGCCAGCAGCCAGCCGACAGGAACTAATGAAAAACTGTTTTTT
v_gene: TRBV7-2; d_gene: .; j_gene: TRBJ1-6; abundance: .; len: 14; CDR3aa: CASSLVNYNSPLHF; CDR3nt: TGTGCCAGCAGCTTAGTAAACTATAATTCACCCCTCCACTTT
v_gene: TRBV9; d_gene: TRBD1; j_gene: TRBJ1-4; abundance: .; len: 16; CDR3aa: CASSVDRGTTNEKLFF; CDR3nt: TGTGCCAGCAGCGTAGACAGGGGAACAACTAATGAAAAACTGTTTTTT
v_gene: TRBV11-3; d_gene: TRBD1; j_gene: TRBJ1-1; abundance: .; len: 15; CDR3aa: CASTSSDRGNTEAFF; CDR3nt: TGTGCCAGCACGTCCTCGGACAGGGGTAACACTGAAGCTTTCTTT
v_gene: TRBV7-3; d_gene: .; j_gene: TRBJ2-2; abundance: .; len: 13; CDR3aa: CASSGTNTGELFF; CDR3nt: TGTGCCAGCTCGGGGACGAACACCGGGGAGCTGTTTTTT
v_gene: TRBV2; d_gene: TRBD1; j_gene: TRBJ2-1; abundance: .; len: 17; CDR3aa: CASSTDRGGSSYNEQFF; CDR3nt: TGTGCCAGCAGTACGGACAGGGGAGGAAGCTCCTACAATGAGCAGTTCTTC
v_gene: TRBV28; d_gene: .; j_gene: TRBJ1-4; abundance: once; len: 11; CDR3aa: CASSLQEKLFF; CDR3nt: TGTGCCAGCAGCCTTCAGGAAAAACTGTTTTTT
v_gene: TRBV19; d_gene: TRBD2; j_gene: TRBJ2-3; abundance: .; len: 14; CDR3aa: CASRTSGSSDTQYF; CDR3nt: TGTGCCAGTAGGACTAGCGGGAGTTCAGATACGCAGTATTTT
v_gene: TRBV5-1; d_gene: TRBD2; j_gene: TRBJ2-7; abundance: few; len: 17; CDR3aa: CASTLGLADQSSYEQYF; CDR3nt: TGCGCCAGCACCCTGGGACTAGCGGACCAGAGCTCCTACGAGCAGTACTTC
v_gene: TRBV27; d_gene: TRBD1; j_gene: TRBJ1-2; abundance: .; len: 15; CDR3aa: CASGPRRGVGYGYTF; CDR3nt: TGTGCCAGCGGGCCCCGCAGGGGGGTAGGCTATGGCTACACCTTC
v_gene: TRBV6-5; d_gene: .; j_gene: TRBJ2-1; abundance: .; len: 13; CDR3aa: CASTLTLHNEQFF; CDR3nt: TGTGCCAGCACCTTGACTCTGCACAATGAGCAGTTCTTC
v_gene: TRBV10-3; d_gene: .; j_gene: TRBJ2-7; abundance: .; len: 12; CDR3aa: CAISDRTTSQYF; CDR3nt: TGTGCCATCAGTGACAGGACTACCTCGCAGTACTTC
v_gene: TRBV27; d_gene: TRBD2; j_gene: TRBJ2-7; abundance: .; len: 14; CDR3aa: CASSPGLAGVEQYF; CDR3nt: TGTGCCAGCAGTCCGGGACTAGCGGGAGTAGAGCAGTACTTC
v_gene: TRBV28; d_gene: .; j_gene: TRBJ1-2; abundance: .; len: 16; CDR3aa: CASSLSAGVGRTGYTF; CDR3nt: TGTGCCAGCAGTTTATCGGCAGGGGTGGGTCGGACTGGCTACACCTTC
v_gene: TRBV7-3; d_gene: .; j_gene: TRBJ1-1; abundance: .; len: 15; CDR3aa: CASSPAEGIATEAFF; CDR3nt: TGTGCCAGCAGCCCTGCCGAGGGCATTGCCACTGAAGCTTTCTTT
v_gene: TRBV5-4; d_gene: TRBD1; j_gene: TRBJ1-4; abundance: .; len: 14; CDR3aa: CASSDRGGNEKLFF; CDR3nt: TGTGCCAGCAGCGACAGGGGAGGAAATGAAAAACTGTTTTTT
v_gene: TRBV28; d_gene: .; j_gene: TRBJ1-2; abundance: .; len: 13; CDR3aa: CASSLGTLSRYTF; CDR3nt: TGTGCCAGCAGTTTGGGGACACTGTCTCGCTACACCTTC
v_gene: TRBV18; d_gene: .; j_gene: TRBJ2-1; abundance: .; len: 15; CDR3aa: CASSLGSGGYNEQFF; CDR3nt: TGTGCCAGCTCACTGGGGTCCGGAGGGTACAATGAGCAGTTCTTC
v_gene: TRBV5-1; d_gene: .; j_gene: TRBJ2-5; abundance: .; len: 17; CDR3aa: CASSLGSGGLAQETQYF; CDR3nt: TGCGCCAGCAGCTTGGGATCGGGGGGCCTAGCACAAGAGACCCAGTACTTC
v_gene: TRBV2; d_gene: .; j_gene: TRBJ1-4; abundance: .; len: 12; CDR3aa: CASSSQREKLFF; CDR3nt: TGTGCCAGCAGTTCCCAGCGAGAAAAACTGTTTTTT
v_gene: TRBV7-9; d_gene: .; j_gene: TRBJ1-1; abundance: once; len: 13; CDR3aa: CASSLKWNTEAFF; CDR3nt: TGTGCCAGCAGCCTTAAATGGAACACTGAAGCTTTCTTT
v_gene: TRBV19; d_gene: .; j_gene: TRBJ2-6; abundance: .; len: 16; CDR3aa: CASSISAVSGANVLTF; CDR3nt: TGTGCCAGTAGTATATCCGCGGTCTCTGGGGCCAACGTCCTGACTTTC
v_gene: TRBV11-3; d_gene: .; j_gene: TRBJ2-3; abundance: .; len: 13; CDR3aa: CASSLQGADTQYF; CDR3nt: TGTGCCAGCAGCTTACAAGGGGCAGATACGCAGTATTTT
v_gene: TRBV28; d_gene: TRBD1; j_gene: TRBJ1-2; abundance: .; len: 13; CDR3aa: CASKSGTGYMETF; CDR3nt: TGTGCCAGCAAAAGTGGGACAGGATACATGGAGACCTTC
v_gene: TRBV5-4; d_gene: TRBD2; j_gene: TRBJ2-5; abundance: .; len: 20; CDR3aa: CASSLGRRSSGRAFQETQYF; CDR3nt: TGTGCCAGCAGCTTGGGACGCCGTAGCAGCGGGAGGGCCTTCCAAGAGACCCAGTACTTC
v_gene: TRBV30; d_gene: .; j_gene: TRBJ1-5; abundance: few; len: 15; CDR3aa: CAWSVDRTHNQPQHF; CDR3nt: TGTGCCTGGAGTGTAGACAGGACTCACAATCAGCCCCAGCATTTT
v_gene: TRBV5-1; d_gene: TRBD1; j_gene: TRBJ1-6; abundance: .; len: 16; CDR3aa: CASSGQPATYNSPLHF; CDR3nt: TGCGCCAGCTCGGGACAGCCAGCGACCTATAATTCACCCCTCCACTTT
v_gene: TRBV29-1; d_gene: TRBD1; j_gene: TRBJ1-2; abundance: .; len: 14; CDR3aa: CSFTSGTGVFGYTF; CDR3nt: TGCAGCTTCACCTCCGGGACAGGGGTATTTGGCTACACCTTC